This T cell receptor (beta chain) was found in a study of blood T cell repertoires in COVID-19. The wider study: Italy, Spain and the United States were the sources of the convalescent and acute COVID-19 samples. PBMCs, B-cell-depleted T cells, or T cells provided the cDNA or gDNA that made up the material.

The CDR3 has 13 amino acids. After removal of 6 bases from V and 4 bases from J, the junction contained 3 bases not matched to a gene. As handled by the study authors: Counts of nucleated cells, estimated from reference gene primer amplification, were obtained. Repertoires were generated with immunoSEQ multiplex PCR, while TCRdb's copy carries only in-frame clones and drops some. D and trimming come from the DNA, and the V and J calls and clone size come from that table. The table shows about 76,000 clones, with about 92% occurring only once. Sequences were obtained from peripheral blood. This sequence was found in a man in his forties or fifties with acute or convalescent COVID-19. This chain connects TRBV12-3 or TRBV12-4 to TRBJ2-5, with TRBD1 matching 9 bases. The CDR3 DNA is TGTGCCAGCAGGCGGACAGGGGTAGAGACCCAGTACTTC. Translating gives CASRRTGVETQYF.